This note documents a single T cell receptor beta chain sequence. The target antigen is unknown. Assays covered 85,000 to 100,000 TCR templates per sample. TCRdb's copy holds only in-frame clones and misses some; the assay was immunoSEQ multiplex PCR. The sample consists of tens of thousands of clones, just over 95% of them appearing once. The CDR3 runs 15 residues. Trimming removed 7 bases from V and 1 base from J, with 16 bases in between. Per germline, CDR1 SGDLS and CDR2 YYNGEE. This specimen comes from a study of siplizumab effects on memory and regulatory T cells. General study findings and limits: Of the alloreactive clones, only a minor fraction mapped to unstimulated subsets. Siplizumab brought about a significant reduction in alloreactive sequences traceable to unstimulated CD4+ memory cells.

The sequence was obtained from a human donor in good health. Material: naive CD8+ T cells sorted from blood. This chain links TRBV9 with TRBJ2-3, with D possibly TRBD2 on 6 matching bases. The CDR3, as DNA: TGTGCCAGCGGCAGCGGTGGCGGGGGCACAGATACGCAGTATTTT. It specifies CASGSGGGGTDTQYF.